A single sample is the source of the 31 T cell receptor beta chains below, sequenced in a study of cytotoxic CD8 clonotypes in ibrutinib-treated CLL (dated by TCRdb to 2020 to 2023). Library generation was performed with the immunoSEQ multiplex PCR assay. Here the immuneACCESS table is served through TCRdb, limited to in-frame sequences with V and J called. Missing clones are a known gap in these copies; in checked studies unresolved V genes cover under half, and the rest lacks a known reason. Across this sample there are over 14,000 clones, with under 75% seen only once. The top ten clones comprise around 5.4% of the sample. Source: PBMCs, taken before ibrutinib treatment. These receptors originate from a human donor with chronic lymphocytic leukemia.

This chain connects TRBV7-3 to TRBJ2-2, with D hard to call. Germline V gives CDR1 SGHTA, CDR2 FQGTGA. V shed 0 bases and J shed 3 bases, with 8 bases lying between them. The CDR3 contains 15 residues. CDR3 sequence: CASSLTPGHTGELFF. CDR3 in DNA: TGTGCCAGCAGCTTAACCCCCGGGCACACCGGGGAGCTGTTTTTT. Variable domain in full (rest from reference TRBV7-3 and TRBJ2-2): GAGVSQTPSNKVTEKGKYVELRCDPISGHTALYWYRQSLGQGPEFLIYFQGTGAADDSGLPNDRFFAVRPEGSVSTLKIQRTERGDSAVYLCASSLTPGHTGELFFGEGSRLTVL.

The J gene is TRBJ1-1, the V gene TRBV4-3, with D unresolved. Germline CDR1 LGHNA, CDR2 YSLEER. The CDR3 has 14 residues. Trimming took off 1 base at V and 5 bases at J, with 11 bases between the two ends. DNA for the CDR3: TGCGCCAGCAGCCAAGTGGCCCTTGGGACTGAAGCTTTCTTT. Amino acid sequence: CASSQVALGTEAFF.

The V and J genes are TRBV7-3 and TRBJ2-7, with 11 bases matching TRBD1. The V and J ends lost 5 bases and 7 bases, in that order; junction bases with no gene match: 7. Germline V gene sequence: CDR1 SGHTA, CDR2 FQGTGA. This CDR3 contains 14 residues. The CDR3 spells CASSPGTGGGEQYF. The DNA for the CDR3 is TGTGCCAGCAGCCCCGGGACAGGGGGAGGGGAGCAGTACTTC.

The chain uses TRBV5-1 and TRBJ2-3, with D tentatively TRBD2 (7 bases). Trimming removed 6 bases at V and 1 base at J, with 21 bases between. This CDR3 comprises 17 residues. Germline V lookup: CDR1 SGHRS, CDR2 YFSETQ. CDR3 loop: CASTPGTQGGGTDTQYF. In nucleotides, the CDR3 is TGCGCCAGCACCCCTGGGACGCAAGGGGGGGGCACAGATACGCAGTATTTT.

This clone has a single count. J is TRBJ2-7 and V is TRBV9; no reliable D call. The CDR3 runs 14 residues. The germline V gene encodes CDR1 SGDLS and CDR2 YYNGEE. With 4 bases removed from V and 0 bases from J, the gap between germline ends came to 11 bases. This CDR3 is CASSSDGHSYEQYF. The CDR3 DNA sequence: TGTGCCAGCAGCTCCGATGGGCACTCCTACGAGCAGTACTTC.

The rearrangement uses TRBV5-1 and TRBJ2-3; 9 nucleotides agree with TRBD2. CDR3 length equals 13 residues. Trimming cost V 7 bases and J 2 bases; bases outside gene matches: 2. CDR1 is SGHRS and CDR2 is YFSETQ in the germline V gene. In DNA, the CDR3 is TGCGCCAGCGGCGGGGGGGACACAGATACGCAGTATTTT. Translation: CASGGGDTDTQYF. The variable domain in full, completed from reference TRBV5-1 and TRBJ2-3, reads KAGVTQTPRYLIKTRGQQVTLSCSPISGHRSVSWYQQTPGQGLQFLFEYFSETQRNKGNFPGRFSGRQFSNSRSEMNVSTLELGDSALYLCASGGGDTDTQYFGPGTRLTVL.

The rearrangement joins TRBV19 to TRBJ2-1; 10 bases are a match to TRBD1. Trimming removed 8 bases from V and 7 bases from J; junction bases left unmatched: 11. In germline, CDR1 is LNHDA, CDR2 SQIVND (reference sequence). This CDR3 is 15 amino acids long. The CDR3 sequence: CASGMGQGFWNEQFF. The CDR3 coding sequence is TGTGCCAGTGGGATGGGACAGGGGTTTTGGAATGAGCAGTTCTTC.

The chain combines TRBV18 with TRBJ2-3, with D tentatively TRBD1 (7 bases). Germline V gene lookup returns CDR1 KGHSH and CDR2 LQKENI. Deletions cut 4 bases from V and 6 bases from J, with 14 bases between. CDR3 length: 14 amino acids. The CDR3 loop is CASSLRTGGDTQYF. CDR3 coding DNA: TGTGCCAGCTCACTCCGGACAGGAGGGGATACGCAGTATTTT.

The chain couples TRBV28 to TRBJ1-4, with 7 bases fitting TRBD1. The length of the CDR3 is 17 residues. V dropped 2 bases and J dropped 4; count of bases not matched to a gene: 10. Germline V gene lookup returns CDR1 MDHEN and CDR2 SYDVKM. CDR3 amino acids: CASSLPDLGQINEKLFF. DNA of the CDR3: TGTGCCAGCAGTTTACCCGACTTGGGACAGATTAATGAAAAACTGTTTTTT.

This clone occurred a few times. CDR3 sequence: CASSQDWPNQPQHF. The CDR3 DNA is TGCGCCAGCAGCCAAGATTGGCCAAATCAGCCCCAGCATTTT. V usage is TRBV4-1 and J usage is TRBJ1-5; no definite D call. CDR1 is MGHRA, CDR2 YSYEKL, per germline. This CDR3 comprises 14 residues. Trimming stripped 0 bases from V and 4 bases from J, with 7 bases between.

This clone occurred a few times. The gene calls are TRBV14 and TRBJ1-5; unclear D gene. The CDR3 contains 13 residues. V was trimmed by 4 bases and J by 6 bases, leaving 10 bases between them. CDR1 SGHDN and CDR2 FVKESK come from the germline V gene. The CDR3 sequence is CASSLWAGQPQHF. The DNA of the CDR3 is TGTGCCAGCAGCCTTTGGGCGGGTCAGCCCCAGCATTTT.

J is TRBJ1-3 and V is TRBV7-2; the D is unclear. This CDR3 is built from 15 residues. V dropped 1 base and J dropped 0 bases, with 7 bases sitting between them. Germline V lookup: CDR1 SGHTA, CDR2 FQGNSA. The CDR3 spells CASSLGPTSGNTIYF. CDR3 coding DNA: TGTGCCAGCAGCTTAGGTCCCACCTCTGGAAACACCATATATTTT. Filled out from reference TRBV7-2 and TRBJ1-3, the complete variable domain reads GAGVSQSPSNKVTEKGKDVELRCDPISGHTALYWYRQSLGQGLEFLIYFQGNSAPDKSGLPSDRFSAERTGGSVSTLTIQRTQQEDSAVYLCASSLGPTSGNTIYFGEGSWLTVV.

The chain combines TRBV5-1 with TRBJ1-4; TRBD1 is a possible D gene (6 bases). The CDR3 spans 16 residues. Germline V lookup: CDR1 SGHRS, CDR2 YFSETQ. Trimming stripped 5 bases from V and 2 bases from J, with 16 bases between. The CDR3 loop is CASRGLGAGTNEKLFF. CDR3 in DNA: TGCGCCAGCAGAGGGCTGGGGGCAGGGACTAATGAAAAACTGTTTTTT.

This chain uses TRBV6-1 with TRBJ2-7, with 10 bases lining up with TRBD1. Trimming removed 4 bases from V and 4 bases from J; junction bases left unmatched: 7. The CDR3 length is 15 residues. Per germline, CDR1 MNHNS and CDR2 SASEGT. The DNA for the CDR3 is TGTGCCAGCAGTGGGGGGGGACAGGGGTGGTACGAGCAGTACTTC. Encoded protein: CASSGGGQGWYEQYF.

This chain connects TRBV19 to TRBJ1-2; unclear D gene. Germline loops: CDR1 LNHDA, CDR2 SQIVND (reference sequence). With 3 bases removed from V and 4 bases from J, the gap between germline ends came to 9 bases. CDR3 length equals 13 residues. The CDR3 DNA sequence: TGTGCCAGTAGTATCCGGGAAACCTATGGCTACACCTTC. Protein product: CASSIRETYGYTF. The full variable domain, with the rest looked up from reference TRBV19 and TRBJ1-2, is DGGITQSPKYLFRKEGQNVTLSCEQNLNHDAMYWYRQDPGQGLRLIYYSQIVNDFQKGDIAEGYSVSREKKESFPLTVTSAQKNPTAFYLCASSIRETYGYTFGSGTRLTVV.

This sequence joins TRBV28 and TRBJ2-2, with TRBD1 matching 7 bases. Germline V CDR1 and CDR2: MDHEN, SYDVKM. With V trimmed by 5 bases and J by 1 base, 7 bases remained unmatched. The length of the CDR3 is 16 residues. The CDR3: CASSPWTGGNTGELFF. CDR3 coding DNA: TGTGCCAGCAGTCCATGGACAGGTGGGAACACCGGGGAGCTGTTTTTT.

This clone appeared once. V and J are TRBV10-3 and TRBJ2-1, with a possible D match to TRBD2 (6 bases). Germline CDR1 and CDR2: ENHRY and SYGVKD. CDR3 length equals 15 residues. The germline V and J ends were trimmed by 4 bases and 5 bases, with 15 bases remaining between them. The CDR3 region has the DNA TGTGCCATCAGTGGGGGGGAGGCTCCAAACAATGAGCAGTTCTTC. It translates to CAISGGEAPNNEQFF.

The J gene is TRBJ2-7, the V gene TRBV11-2; TRBD1 agrees at 8 bases. Germline-derived CDR1 and CDR2 are SGHAT and FQNNGV. This CDR3 has 15 residues. V shed 5 bases, J shed 0 bases, and the junction held 6 bases outside the gene matches. The CDR3 DNA follows: TGTGCCAGCAGCCTTAACAGGGGGAGCTCCTACGAGCAGTACTTC. Protein: CASSLNRGSSYEQYF.

Regarding this clone: The junction and the germline gene differ at one end; a read error may be behind it. The chain carries TRBV28 and TRBJ1-5; 8 nucleotides line up with TRBD1. The CDR3 loop spans 14 amino acids. Germline CDR1 and CDR2: MDHEN and SYDVKM. As DNA, the CDR3 is TGTGCCAGCAGTCCTCGACAGGGGTATCAGCCCCGGCATTTT. It specifies CASSPRQGYQPRHF.

The genes are TRBV9 and TRBJ1-3, with D maybe TRBD1 (6 bases). Trimming left V 0 bases short and J 0 bases short, with 13 bases between. The CDR3 runs to 17 residues. Germline loops: CDR1 SGDLS, CDR2 YYNGEE. The CDR3 spells CASSVGPGGASGNTIYF. CDR3 nucleotide sequence: TGTGCCAGCAGCGTAGGGCCCGGGGGGGCCTCTGGAAACACCATATATTTT.

The chain combines TRBV7-8 with TRBJ1-2, with 8 bases fitting TRBD1. This CDR3 is 15 amino acids long. The V and J ends lost 1 base and 2 bases, in that order; junction bases with no gene match: 3. Germline V lookup: CDR1 SGHVS, CDR2 FQNEAQ. In nucleotides, the CDR3 is TGTGCCAGCAGCTTAGGGACAGGGAGCAACTATGGCTACACCTTC. It yields the protein CASSLGTGSNYGYTF.

J is TRBJ2-7 and V is TRBV18, with D perhaps matching TRBD1 or TRBD2 (5 bases each). The CDR3 length is 12 residues. V lost 3 bases, J lost 3 bases, and 6 bases lay in between. CDR1 is KGHSH, CDR2 LQKENI, per germline. CDR3 in DNA: TGTGCCAGCTCACCGGGGGACTACGAGCAGTACTTC. Amino acids: CASSPGDYEQYF. The entire variable domain, with the rest obtained from reference TRBV18 and TRBJ2-7, is as follows: NAGVMQNPRHLVRRRGQEARLRCSPMKGHSHVYWYRQLPEEGLKFMVYLQKENIIDESGMPKERFSAEFPKEGPSILRIQQVVRGDSAAYFCASSPGDYEQYFGPGTRLTVT.

The sample holds a few counts of this clone. The chain carries TRBV6-4 and TRBJ2-1, with 8 bases that match TRBD2. Germline CDR1 is MRHNA and CDR2 is SNTAGT. This CDR3 region has 15 residues. V dropped 4 bases and J dropped 7; count of bases not matched to a gene: 9. This chain's CDR3 is CASSAGGDGGNEQFF. Written as DNA, the CDR3 is TGTGCCAGCAGTGCGGGGGGGGACGGGGGAAATGAGCAGTTCTTC.

The chain links TRBV7-2 to TRBJ1-2, with D possibly being TRBD1 (5 bases). V was cut by 2 bases and J by 2 bases, with 12 bases left in between. Germline CDR1 reads SGHTA; CDR2 reads FQGNSA. This CDR3 is built from 15 residues. CDR3: CASSLSEGPNYGYTF. CDR3 nucleotides: TGTGCCAGCAGCTTAAGTGAGGGGCCAAACTATGGCTACACCTTC.

This clone was seen only a few times. J is TRBJ1-2 and V is TRBV27; D remains ambiguous. The CDR3 runs to 14 residues. V lost 5 bases and J lost 0, with 10 bases in between. Germline CDR1 is MNHEY and CDR2 is SMNVEV (reference sequence). The CDR3 here is CASSPQSANYGYTF. CDR3 DNA sequence: TGTGCCAGCAGTCCCCAAAGCGCTAACTATGGCTACACCTTC.

This clone appeared a few times. CDR3 sequence (DNA): TGTGCCAGCAGCCAAGCGACGGGGAACACTGAAGCTTTCTTT. As protein: CASSQATGNTEAFF. The chain uses TRBV14 and TRBJ1-1; D is unresolved. Trimming removed 1 base at V and 1 base at J, with 7 bases between. The CDR3 extends over 14 amino acids. The germline gives CDR1 SGHDN, CDR2 FVKESK.

This clone is medium-sized within its sample. The V and J genes are TRBV5-1 and TRBJ1-4; the D gene is possibly TRBD1 (5 bases). Trimming left V 9 bases short and J 5 bases short, with 17 bases between. The length of the CDR3 is 14 residues. Germline V gene lookup returns CDR1 SGHRS and CDR2 YFSETQ. The CDR3 DNA sequence: TGCGCCACCTTACGCTCGGGACCAAATGAAAAACTGTTTTTT. It specifies CATLRSGPNEKLFF.

The V gene is TRBV7-7, the J gene TRBJ2-1; the match to TRBD1 covers 9 bases. Losses at the gene ends were 8 bases for V and 7 bases for J; bases not matched to a gene: 6. CDR1 SSHAT and CDR2 FNYEAQ come from the germline V gene (reference sequence). The CDR3 consists of 13 residues. The CDR3 DNA sequence: TGTGCCAGCTCCCGGGACAGGGCGAATGAGCAGTTCTTC. Its protein product is CASSRDRANEQFF.

The chain is built from TRBV28 and TRBJ1-1, with D hard to call. The CDR3 runs 13 residues. Germline CDR1 reads MDHEN; CDR2 reads SYDVKM. V lost 8 bases to trimming and J lost 0 bases, with 10 bases between them. This CDR3 is CASPNPLNTEAFF. The CDR3 DNA reads TGTGCCAGCCCCAACCCTTTGAACACTGAAGCTTTCTTT.

V is TRBV28 and J is TRBJ1-2, with 8 bases fitting TRBD1. Trimming removed 1 base from V and 4 bases from J; junction bases left unmatched: 8. Germline V gene lookup returns CDR1 MDHEN and CDR2 SYDVKM. This CDR3 has 16 amino acids. CDR3 residues: CASSLFSWDRSYGYTF. The CDR3, as DNA: TGTGCCAGCAGTTTATTCTCCTGGGACAGGAGCTATGGCTACACCTTC.

This clone appeared a few times. The chain recombines TRBV9 with TRBJ2-7; no definite D call. CDR1 and CDR2 from the germline V gene are SGDLS and YYNGEE. Trimming took off 0 bases at V and 3 bases at J, with 7 bases between the two ends. CDR3 length: 13 residues. DNA for the CDR3: TGTGCCAGCAGCGTAGGGCACGACTACGAGCAGTACTTC. Its translation is CASSVGHDYEQYF.